The 21 T cell receptor beta chains below all came from one sample that was sequenced in a study of T cell responses to AZD1222 COVID-19 vaccine. TCRdb's table, derived via immunoSEQ multiplex PCR, lists solely in-frame clones and lacks some. This table holds about 19,000 clones, 75% to 85% found once. The sample consisted of peripheral blood, taken 28 days after the second AZD1222 dose. The source is an adult who received the AZD1222 COVID-19 vaccine.

The chain couples TRBV19 to TRBJ1-2; possibly TRBD1 for D (5 bases). The CDR3 is 15 residues long. CDR1 and CDR2 (germline): LNHDA, SQIVND (reference sequence). V was cut by 2 bases and J by 8 bases, with 18 bases left in between. CDR3: CASSIPGPGGNGYTF. Here the CDR3 DNA reads TGTGCCAGTAGTATACCGGGGCCGGGAGGCAACGGCTACACCTTC.

The chain combines TRBV30 with TRBJ1-5; D is ambiguous. CDR1 and CDR2 (germline): GTSNPN, SVGIG (reference sequence). V gave up 5 bases and J gave up 2 bases, with 10 bases separating them. CDR3 length equals 13 residues. The CDR3 sequence is CAWGVSGNQPQHF. The CDR3 coding sequence is TGTGCCTGGGGAGTTAGTGGCAATCAGCCCCAGCATTTT.

The rearrangement links TRBV6-1 to TRBJ2-5; 9 positions match TRBD2. The CDR3 contains 16 residues. Germline V gene data show CDR1 as MNHNS and CDR2 as SASEGT. With 1 base clipped from V and 5 bases from J, the junction kept 8 bases outside the gene matches. The CDR3 protein is CASSEGVAGVVETQYF. The CDR3 DNA follows: TGTGCCAGCAGTGAAGGGGTAGCGGGAGTGGTGGAGACCCAGTACTTC.

The gene calls are TRBV27 and TRBJ2-6; perhaps TRBD1 as D (6 bases). This CDR3 comprises 17 residues. Germline V lookup: CDR1 MNHEY, CDR2 SMNVEV (reference sequence). Between the trimmed V and J ends, which lost 5 bases and 0 bases, there was a span of 14 bases. For the CDR3, the DNA is TGTGCCAGCAGTCCCGGGACATTGAGCTCTGGGGCCAACGTCCTGACTTTC. Amino acids: CASSPGTLSSGANVLTF.

This clone was seen a single time. This chain links TRBV6-5 with TRBJ1-6, with TRBD1 matching over 8 bases. This CDR3 spans 13 amino acids. Germline CDR1 and CDR2: MNHEY and SVGAGI. Unmatched junction bases numbered 12, after V lost 6 bases and J lost 17 bases. The DNA of the CDR3 is TGTGCCAGCAGCCCCGATCAGGGGGCGTTTTTCCACTTT. Protein sequence: CASSPDQGAFFHF.

The rearrangement uses TRBV21-1 and TRBJ2-7. TRBV21-1 is a pseudogene locus. CDR3 size: 13 residues. The CDR3 region has the DNA TGTGCCAGCACCCTAAGGTGGGACTACGAGCAGTACTTC. Its protein is CASTLRWDYEQYF.

This clone has a single count. The rearrangement joins TRBV19 to TRBJ1-1; no firm D call. The CDR3 is made up of 14 amino acids. Per the germline V gene, CDR1 is LNHDA and CDR2 is SQIVND (reference sequence). The V end lost 6 bases, the J end lost 2 bases, and 13 bases lay between the germline ends. Here the CDR3 reads CASSFLRQNTEAFF. The CDR3 DNA reads as TGTGCCAGTAGCTTCCTACGACAAAACACTGAAGCTTTCTTT.

This clone was seen once. The chain carries TRBV11-3 and TRBJ2-5, with TRBD1 matching 7 bases. This CDR3 has 14 residues. CDR1 and CDR2 from the germline V gene are SGHNT and YENEEA. The trim removed 2 bases at V and 5 bases at J, leaving 5 bases unmatched. The CDR3 DNA sequence: TGTGCCAGCAGCTTAAGACAGGGACGGGAGACCCAGTACTTC. This sequence encodes CASSLRQGRETQYF.

J is TRBJ2-5 and V is TRBV15, with unresolved D. This CDR3 has 12 amino acids. CDR1 LNHNV and CDR2 YYDKDF come from the germline V gene (reference sequence). V was cut by 3 bases and J by 5 bases, with 7 bases left in between. The CDR3 sequence is CATSRSMETQYF. Here the CDR3 DNA reads TGTGCCACCAGCAGGTCTATGGAGACCCAGTACTTC.

The genes are TRBV29-1 and TRBJ2-7, with a possible D match to TRBD1 (5 bases). Germline CDR1 is SQVTM and CDR2 is ANQGSEA. Trimming shortened V by 5 bases and J by 0 bases, and 17 bases separated the two germline ends. The CDR3 loop spans 15 amino acids. The chain's CDR3 is CSVKTDSHFSYEQYF. DNA for the CDR3: TGCAGCGTTAAAACCGACAGTCATTTCTCCTACGAGCAGTACTTC.

The sample holds a few counts of this clone. This sequence joins TRBV5-1 and TRBJ2-7, with 8 nucleotides matching TRBD1. V shed 3 bases, J shed 4 bases, and the junction held 9 bases outside the gene matches. The length of the CDR3 is 15 residues. The germline gives CDR1 SGHRS, CDR2 YFSETQ. The CDR3 here is CASSSGTGPFYEQYF. The DNA of the CDR3 is TGCGCCAGCAGCTCCGGGACAGGTCCTTTTTACGAGCAGTACTTC.

This chain joins TRBV4-2 and TRBJ1-5; no reliable D call. Germline assignment: CDR1 LGHNA and CDR2 YNFKEQ. This CDR3 is 17 amino acids long. V dropped 1 base and J dropped 0 bases, with 13 bases sitting between them. In DNA, the CDR3 is TGTGCCAGCAGCCAAGTCGGCCAGGAACATAGCAATCAGCCCCAGCATTTT. Translating gives CASSQVGQEHSNQPQHF.

The chain couples TRBV29-1 to TRBJ1-2; D not resolved. In germline, CDR1 is SQVTM, CDR2 ANQGSEA. The CDR3 is 11 residues long. V was shortened by 1 base and J by 2 bases, with 2 bases between the two germline ends. The CDR3 loop reads CSVEANYGYTF. The CDR3 DNA reads TGCAGCGTTGAAGCCAACTATGGCTACACCTTC.

This rearrangement joins TRBV5-1 to TRBJ2-2; 7 bases line up with TRBD1. Germline CDR1 is SGHRS and CDR2 is YFSETQ. The V segment lost 3 bases and the J segment 0 bases; nucleotides outside the gene matches: 2. The CDR3 extends over 15 amino acids. DNA for the CDR3: TGCGCCAGCAGCTCACAGGGGACGAACACCGGGGAGCTGTTTTTT. Amino acid sequence: CASSSQGTNTGELFF.

The V call is TRBV3-1 (or the pseudogene TRBV3-2), the J call TRBJ2-4, with TRBD2 matching 11 bases. Germline CDR1 and CDR2: LGHDT and YNNKEL (reference sequence). V lost 1 base and J lost 8; bases outside the gene matches: 13. The CDR3 runs 18 residues. CDR3 sequence reads: CASSQVAKNSGGAHIQYF. The CDR3 nucleotides read TGTGCCAGCAGCCAAGTCGCCAAAAATAGCGGGGGGGCACACATTCAGTACTTC.

The chain uses TRBV7-2 and TRBJ2-7; 7 bases map to TRBD2. Trimming removed 5 bases from V and 3 bases from J; junction bases left unmatched: 4. The germline gives CDR1 SGHTA, CDR2 FQGNSA. This CDR3 contains 13 residues. The CDR3 is CASSTGLVYEQYF. DNA for the CDR3: TGTGCCAGCAGCACCGGACTAGTCTACGAGCAGTACTTC.

The V and J genes are TRBV30 and TRBJ1-2; 11 positions match TRBD1. Germline CDR1 is GTSNPN and CDR2 is SVGIG (reference sequence). V gave up 1 base and J gave up 7 bases; unmatched junction bases: 5. The CDR3 has 14 amino acids. This chain's CDR3 is CAWSAGQGAAGYTF. The CDR3 DNA is TGTGCCTGGAGTGCAGGACAGGGGGCGGCTGGCTACACCTTC. Full variable domain (missing parts from reference TRBV30 and TRBJ1-2): SQTIHQWPATLVQPVGSPLSLECTVEGTSNPNLYWYRQAAGRGLQLLFYSVGIGQISSEVPQNLSASRPQDRQFILSSKKLLLSDSGFYLCAWSAGQGAAGYTFGSGTRLTVV.

This clone showed up just once. This chain joins TRBV5-1 and TRBJ2-6; 7 bases fit TRBD2. This CDR3 spans 16 amino acids. Germline lookup yields CDR1 SGHRS and CDR2 YFSETQ. Trimming cost V 3 bases and J 2 bases; bases outside gene matches: 5. The DNA for the CDR3 is TGCGCCAGCAGCTCCGGCGGGGGAACTGGGGCCAACGTCCTGACTTTC. Translation gives CASSSGGGTGANVLTF.

The CDR3: CASSDWGLNTEAFF. Written as DNA, the CDR3 is TGTGCCAGTAGTGATTGGGGCCTGAACACTGAAGCTTTCTTT. The chain combines TRBV19 with TRBJ1-1, with a weak D call TRBD1 (5 bases). Trimming cost V 5 bases and J 0 bases, with 10 bases left between them. This CDR3 has 14 amino acids. Germline CDR1 is LNHDA and CDR2 is SQIVND (reference sequence).

This chain connects TRBV10-2 to TRBJ1-1, with D uncertain. The germline V and J ends were trimmed by 7 bases and 2 bases, with 8 bases remaining between them. This CDR3 spans 12 amino acids. Germline V lookup: CDR1 WSHSY, CDR2 SAAADI. CDR3 coding DNA: TGCGCCAGCAACAGAGCTAACACTGAAGCTTTCTTT. It yields the protein CASNRANTEAFF.

This clone was seen only a few times. CDR3 in amino acids: CASSLPPLYNEQFF. The CDR3 bases are TGTGCCAGCAGTTTACCCCCTCTCTACAATGAGCAGTTCTTC. The chain couples TRBV27 to TRBJ2-1; no firm D call. CDR3 length: 14 amino acids. Trimming shortened V by 2 bases and J by 3 bases, and 8 bases separated the two germline ends. Germline loops: CDR1 MNHEY, CDR2 SMNVEV (reference sequence).